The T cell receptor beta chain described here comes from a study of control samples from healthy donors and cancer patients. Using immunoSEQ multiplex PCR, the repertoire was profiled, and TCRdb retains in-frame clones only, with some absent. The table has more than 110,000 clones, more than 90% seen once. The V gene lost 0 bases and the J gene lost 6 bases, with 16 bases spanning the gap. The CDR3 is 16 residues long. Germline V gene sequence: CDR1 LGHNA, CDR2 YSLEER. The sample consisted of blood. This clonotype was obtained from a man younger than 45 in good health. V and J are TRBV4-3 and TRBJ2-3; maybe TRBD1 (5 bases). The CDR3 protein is CASSQDIRGVLDTQYF. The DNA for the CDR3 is TGCGCCAGCAGCCAAGATATAAGGGGTGTTTTGGATACGCAGTATTTT.